This entry features one TCR beta chain sequence. Its antigen is unknown. These data originate in a study of regulatory T cells in long-lasting Graves disease. General study results and limits: Repertoires from persistent disease leaned toward TRBV28, TRBJ1-2 and TRBJ2-5. Persistent cases of Graves' showed reduced TCR diversity relative to newly diagnosed patients. Because few samples were included, accuracy may have been lower.

This sample's time point: newly diagnosed GD, antithyroid drugs for less than 3 months. Following extraction of RNA from PBMCs, that RNA was used to make the TCR library. EDTA tubes held roughly 9.9 milliliters of peripheral blood from each patient. Trimming cost V 2 bases and J 7 bases; bases outside gene matches: 6. Germline V gene data show CDR1 as DFQATT and CDR2 as SNEGSKA (reference sequence). The CDR3 consists of 14 residues. HTBI primers from iRepertoire and Arm-PCR of CDR3 regions yielded the TCR beta libraries. Each CDR3 protein is one row after TCRdb ran MiXCR on the multiplex PCR reads. The sample lists fewer than 650,000 distinct CDR3 sequences; roughly 15% were seen once. These records were also assigned to another study, of T cells in Graves' hyperthyroidism and ophthalmopathy.

Sequencing used peripheral blood mononuclear cells (PBMCs), obtained at new diagnosis, from a patient treated with antithyroid drugs. The chain uses TRBV20-1 and TRBJ1-5, with 9 bases identical to TRBD1. The TCR sequence derives from a young man with Graves disease. The CDR3: CSARSGTGFQPQHF. The CDR3 coding sequence is TGCAGTGCTAGATCCGGGACAGGGTTCCAGCCCCAGCATTTT.